This T cell receptor beta chain was obtained from a study of beta chain features in type 1 diabetes (dated by TCRdb to between 2017 and 2018). Concerning the study at large: Mean age, gender distribution, total cell number and subset yield did not differ between patients and healthy donors. A total of under 140,000,000 sorted cells were examined across all samples, and the number of cells per subset was strongly correlated with RNA yield. Regulatory and stem cell-like memory subsets were obtained from only 8 patients and roughly eight healthy donors, while naive and central memory subsets were obtained from all 30 or so donors. In the study, recently diagnosed type 1 diabetes patients and matched healthy donors were compared on the TCRB repertoires of their sorted circulating CD4+ T cell subsets. Study-wide conclusions, independent of this receptor: Because cDNA was sequenced instead of genomic DNA, highly expressing activated cells could be over-represented, though the groups showed no difference in activation or CD3 levels. Naive, central memory and regulatory TCRB repertoires appeared more similar among patients than among healthy donors. Fewer insertions and more nucleotide deletions at VDJ recombination sites were observed in patients with type 1 diabetes, implying thymic rearrangement abnormalities. A moderate but significant shortening of TCRB CDR3 length was observed in type 1 diabetes patients in all four CD4+ subsets. PCR may preferentially amplify shorter templates, but because patient and control samples were amplified and corrected together, any resulting skew would affect both groups equally. HLA sub-analyses involved small numbers of individuals, so any influence of HLA type on TCRB rearrangement remained unresolved.

A single peripheral blood draw of around 100 mL on average was collected from each donor into heparinised tubes. A BD FACSAria II was used to sort naive, central memory, regulatory and stem cell-like memory CD4+ T cells with a panel that included CD45RO, CCR7, CD25, CD127, CD95 and CD27. Purity was above 95% for every sorted population. PBMCs were isolated immediately by Lymphoprep density gradient centrifugation and stained directly without culture. Samples were stained and sorted in pairs, with one healthy donor and one patient per experiment, so that batch effects were minimized. The CDR3 holds 13 amino acids from the cysteine to the phenylalanine. Just the 39-base CDR3 DNA is kept, in frame starting at base 1. V is shortened by 6 bases, J by 5 bases, and the region joining them spans 11 bases. Sequences MNHNS (CDR1) and SASEGT (CDR2) are obtained from the germline V gene. In the case of this clone: It lacks a known antigen. Base quality data are lacking; no much larger clone is found one base away.

All of the isolated RNA was reverse transcribed with the High Capacity cDNA Reverse Transcription Kit, so expressed TCRB transcripts were sequenced. Naive, central memory and regulatory T cell samples underwent deep immunoSEQ sequencing, averaging around 3.7 million total reads per sample. Sorted cells were lysed in RLT buffer, and RNA was extracted using DNase-treated RNeasy Micro or Mini kits according to cell number. Each cell subset was processed separately to prevent cross-contamination, with patient and healthy donor samples processed together. TCRB sequences were amplified from cDNA with the immunoSEQ multiplex PCR, producing 87-bp fragments spanning the CDR3 region. Amplicons were sequenced on the Illumina HiSeq platform. Turning to the authors' computational methods: PCR bias was computationally corrected using synthetic template baselines, reads within Hamming distance 2 were collapsed, and singletons that could not be merged were discarded. Reads were aligned to IMGT to assign V, D and J genes, CDR3 length, and insertions or deletions at six rearrangement sites. Within each subset, clonotype counts were normalized to sorted cell number, and only after that were true diversity and Gini coefficients computed with the tcR R package. Repertoire sharing was quantified using the overlap coefficient calculated on TCRB nucleotide sequences. TCRdb's version of the immuneACCESS table is confined to in-frame rearrangements and falls short of the full clone set. An unresolved V gene accounts for under half of the shortfall where checked; the remainder is of unknown origin. The DNA gave D and trimming, while V, J and clone size come from that table. The table for this sample lists approximately 160,000 clones; approximately 9.1% of them were counted only once. 2% to 3% of the sample goes to the ten largest clones.

The source is a woman between 18 and 29 years old in good health. Sample: central memory CD4+ T cells from blood. This chain is built from TRBV6-1 and TRBJ1-5; a tentative D match to TRBD1 spans 5 bases. CDR3 protein: CASSIQADQPQHF. The DNA reads TGTGCCAGCAGCATACAGGCGGATCAGCCCCAGCATTTT.